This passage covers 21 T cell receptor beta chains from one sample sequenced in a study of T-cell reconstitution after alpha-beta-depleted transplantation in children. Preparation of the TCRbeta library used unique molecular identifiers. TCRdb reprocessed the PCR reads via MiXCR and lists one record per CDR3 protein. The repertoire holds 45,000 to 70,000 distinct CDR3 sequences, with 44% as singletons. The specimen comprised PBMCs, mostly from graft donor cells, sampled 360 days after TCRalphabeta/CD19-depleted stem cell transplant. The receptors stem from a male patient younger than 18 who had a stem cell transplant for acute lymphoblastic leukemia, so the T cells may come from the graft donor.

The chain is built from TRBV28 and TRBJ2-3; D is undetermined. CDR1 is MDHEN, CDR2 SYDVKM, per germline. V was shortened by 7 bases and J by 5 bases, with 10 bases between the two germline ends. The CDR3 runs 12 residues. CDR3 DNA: TGTGCCAGCACCATCGGGTTAGATACGCAGTATTTT. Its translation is CASTIGLDTQYF.

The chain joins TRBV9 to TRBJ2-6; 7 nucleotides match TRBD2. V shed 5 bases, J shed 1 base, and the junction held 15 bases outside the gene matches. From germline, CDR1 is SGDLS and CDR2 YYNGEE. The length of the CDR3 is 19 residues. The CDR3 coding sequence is TGTGCCAGCAGAGGGCCCTCCTTGGGGGGGGTATCTGGGGCCAACGTCCTGACTTTC. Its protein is CASRGPSLGGVSGANVLTF.

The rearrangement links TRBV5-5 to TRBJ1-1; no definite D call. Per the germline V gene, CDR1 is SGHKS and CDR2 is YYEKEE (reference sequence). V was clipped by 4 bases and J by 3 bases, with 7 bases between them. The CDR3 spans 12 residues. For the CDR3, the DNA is TGTGCCAGCAGCCCGACCGACACTGAAGCTTTCTTT. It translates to CASSPTDTEAFF.

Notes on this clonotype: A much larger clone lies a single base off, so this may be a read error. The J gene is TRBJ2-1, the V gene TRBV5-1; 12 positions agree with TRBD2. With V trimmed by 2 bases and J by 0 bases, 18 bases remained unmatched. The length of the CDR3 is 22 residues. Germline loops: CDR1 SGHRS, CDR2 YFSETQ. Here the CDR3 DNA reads TGCGCCAGCAGCTTCTCCTTATTTGGGGGACTAGCGGGCCTTGGCTCCTACAATGAGCAGTTCTTC. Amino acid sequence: CASSFSLFGGLAGLGSYNEQFF.

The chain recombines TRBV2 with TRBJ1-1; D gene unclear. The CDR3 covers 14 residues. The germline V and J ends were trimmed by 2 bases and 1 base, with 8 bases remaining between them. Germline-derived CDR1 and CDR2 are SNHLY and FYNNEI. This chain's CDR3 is CASSERRRNTEAFF. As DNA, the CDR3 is TGTGCCAGCAGTGAACGCAGAAGGAACACTGAAGCTTTCTTT.

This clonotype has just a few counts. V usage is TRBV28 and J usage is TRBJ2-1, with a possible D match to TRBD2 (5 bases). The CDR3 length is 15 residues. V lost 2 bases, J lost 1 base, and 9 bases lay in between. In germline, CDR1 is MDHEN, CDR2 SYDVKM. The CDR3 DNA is TGTGCCAGCAGTTTACGGACTGTTTCCTACAATGAGCAGTTCTTC. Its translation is CASSLRTVSYNEQFF.

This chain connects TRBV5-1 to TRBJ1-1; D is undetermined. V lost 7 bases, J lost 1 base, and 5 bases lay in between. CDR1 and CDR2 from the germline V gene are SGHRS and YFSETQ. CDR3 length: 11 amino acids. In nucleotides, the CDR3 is TGCGCCAGCCGAGGGAACACTGAAGCTTTCTTT. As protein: CASRGNTEAFF.

The CDR3: CASSLLGQGMRNEQFF. In nucleotides, the CDR3 is TGTGCCAGCAGCTTACTGGGTCAGGGGATGAGGAATGAGCAGTTCTTC. This chain uses TRBV7-9 with TRBJ2-1; possible D gene TRBD1, 6 bases. Germline assignment: CDR1 SEHNR and CDR2 FQNEAQ (reference sequence). The V gene lost 2 bases and the J gene lost 7 bases, with 18 bases spanning the gap. The CDR3 has 16 residues.

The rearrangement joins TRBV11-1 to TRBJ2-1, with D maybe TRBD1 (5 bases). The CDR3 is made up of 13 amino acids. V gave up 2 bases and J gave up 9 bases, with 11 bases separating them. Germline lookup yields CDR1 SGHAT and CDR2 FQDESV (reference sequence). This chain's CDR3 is CASSLIRRGEQFF. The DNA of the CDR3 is TGTGCCAGCAGCTTAATCCGAAGGGGTGAGCAGTTCTTC.

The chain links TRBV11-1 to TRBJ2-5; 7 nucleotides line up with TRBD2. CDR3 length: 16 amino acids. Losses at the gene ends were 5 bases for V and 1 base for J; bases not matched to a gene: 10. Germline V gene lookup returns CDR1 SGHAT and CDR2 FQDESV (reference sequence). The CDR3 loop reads CASSPARSGVQETQYF. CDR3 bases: TGTGCCAGCAGCCCCGCGAGGAGCGGGGTCCAAGAGACCCAGTACTTC.

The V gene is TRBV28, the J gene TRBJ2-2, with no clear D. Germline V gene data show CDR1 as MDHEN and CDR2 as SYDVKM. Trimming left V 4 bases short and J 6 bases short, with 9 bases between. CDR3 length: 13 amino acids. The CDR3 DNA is TGTGCCAGCAGTTGGCCGATATCCGGGGAGCTGTTTTTT. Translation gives CASSWPISGELFF.

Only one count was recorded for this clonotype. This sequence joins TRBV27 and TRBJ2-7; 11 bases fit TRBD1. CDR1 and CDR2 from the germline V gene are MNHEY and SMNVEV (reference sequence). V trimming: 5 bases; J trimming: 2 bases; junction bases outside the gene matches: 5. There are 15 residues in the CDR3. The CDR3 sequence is CASSQPGQGAYEQYF. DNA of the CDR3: TGTGCCAGCAGTCAGCCGGGACAGGGGGCCTACGAGCAGTACTTC.

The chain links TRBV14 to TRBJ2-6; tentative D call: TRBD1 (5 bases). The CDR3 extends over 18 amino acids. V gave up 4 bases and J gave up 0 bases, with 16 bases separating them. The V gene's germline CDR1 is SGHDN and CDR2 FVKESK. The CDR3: CASSLRTSVLSGANVLTF. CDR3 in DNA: TGTGCCAGCAGCCTGAGGACAAGCGTTCTCTCTGGGGCCAACGTCCTGACTTTC.

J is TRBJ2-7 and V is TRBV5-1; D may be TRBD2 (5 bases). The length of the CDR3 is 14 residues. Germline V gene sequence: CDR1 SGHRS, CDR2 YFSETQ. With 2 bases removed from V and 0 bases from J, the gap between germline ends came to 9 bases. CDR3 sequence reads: CASSFERLSYEQYF. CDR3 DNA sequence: TGCGCCAGCAGCTTTGAGCGGCTCTCCTACGAGCAGTACTTC.

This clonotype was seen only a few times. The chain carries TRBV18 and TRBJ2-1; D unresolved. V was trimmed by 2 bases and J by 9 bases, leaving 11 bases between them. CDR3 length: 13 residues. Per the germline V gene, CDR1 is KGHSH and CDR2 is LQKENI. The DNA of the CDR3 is TGTGCCAGCTCACCATACGGTACAACTGAGCAGTTCTTC. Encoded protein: CASSPYGTTEQFF.

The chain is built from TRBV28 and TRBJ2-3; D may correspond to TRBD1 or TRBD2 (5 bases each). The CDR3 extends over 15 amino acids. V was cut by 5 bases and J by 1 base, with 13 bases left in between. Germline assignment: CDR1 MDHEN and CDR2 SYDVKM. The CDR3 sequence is CASSQGDGGTDTQYF. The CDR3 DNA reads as TGTGCCAGCAGTCAAGGGGACGGGGGCACAGATACGCAGTATTTT.

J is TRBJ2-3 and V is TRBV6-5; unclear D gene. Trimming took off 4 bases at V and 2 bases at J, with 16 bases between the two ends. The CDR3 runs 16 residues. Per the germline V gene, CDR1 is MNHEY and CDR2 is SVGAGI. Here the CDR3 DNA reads TGTGCCAGCAGTTCCCTTGCCTTCGGAATCACAGATACGCAGTATTTT. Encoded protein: CASSSLAFGITDTQYF.

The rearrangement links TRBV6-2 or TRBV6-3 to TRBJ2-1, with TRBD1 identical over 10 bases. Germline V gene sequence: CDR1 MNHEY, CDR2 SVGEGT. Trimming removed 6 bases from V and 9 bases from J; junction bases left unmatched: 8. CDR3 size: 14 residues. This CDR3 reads CASRPRTGGAEQFF. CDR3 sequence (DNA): TGTGCCAGCAGACCCAGGACAGGGGGAGCTGAGCAGTTCTTC.

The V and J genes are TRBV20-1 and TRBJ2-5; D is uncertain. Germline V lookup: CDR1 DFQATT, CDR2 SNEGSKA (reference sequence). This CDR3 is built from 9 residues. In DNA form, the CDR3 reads TGCAGCTTGAGAGAGACCCAGTACTTC. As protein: CSLRETQYF.

In nucleotides, the CDR3 is TGTGCCAGCAGTACAGGGGGGACAGATACGCAGTATTTT. Its protein product is CASSTGGTDTQYF. This rearrangement joins TRBV7-8 to TRBJ2-3; TRBD1 matches at 8 bases. The germline V gene has CDR1 SGHVS and CDR2 FQNEAQ. The CDR3 runs to 13 residues. J lost 3 bases, V lost 6 bases, and 2 bases had no gene match.

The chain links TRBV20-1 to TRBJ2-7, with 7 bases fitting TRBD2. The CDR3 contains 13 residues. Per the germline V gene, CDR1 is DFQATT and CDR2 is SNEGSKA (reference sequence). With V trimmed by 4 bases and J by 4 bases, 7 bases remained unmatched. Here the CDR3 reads CSANKAGAYEQYF. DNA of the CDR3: TGCAGTGCTAATAAGGCGGGAGCATACGAGCAGTACTTC.